The rows below give T cell receptor beta chains drawn from one sample of a study of response to subunit inactivated influenza vaccine. TCRdb fed the RT-PCR reads into MiXCR, producing one record per CDR3 protein. The table has roughly 500,000 distinct CDR3 sequences, approximately 17% seen once; the top ten hold around 3%. The sequencing used CD4+ T cells sorted from PBMCs, collected less than 30 months after vaccination. These receptor sequences come from a man aged 50 to 75 who received an inactivated influenza vaccine. CDR3s include the opening cysteine and the closing phenylalanine or tryptophan. The order of the fields is J gene, V gene, clone size, D gene, CDR3 protein, CDR3 DNA. D genes are given only for firm matches. Some rows mark clone size as missing; the rest say once, few, many or name a class of expanded clone.

TRBJ1-1 TRBV30 NA NA CAWSVQSRGLSEAFF TGTGCCTGGAGTGTACAGAGCAGGGGTTTATCTGAAGCTTTCTTT
TRBJ2-7 TRBV12-3/TRBV12-4 few NA CASRGHTRAYEQYF TGTGCCAGCAGGGGACATACCCGGGCCTACGAGCAGTACTTC
TRBJ1-2 TRBV5-6 NA NA CASSLAGLNYGYTF TGTGCCAGCAGCCTGGCAGGCCTCAACTATGGCTACACCTTC
TRBJ2-2 TRBV10-1 NA NA CASSNTAGELFF TGCGCCAGCAGTAACACCGCCGGGGAGCTGTTTTTT
TRBJ2-7 TRBV12-3/TRBV12-4 NA NA CASSFNRVTDEQYF TGTGCCAGCAGTTTCAACAGGGTGACCGACGAGCAGTACTTC
TRBJ2-7 TRBV7-2 many NA CASSLISGLPDEQYF TGTGCCAGCAGCTTAATCTCCGGACTCCCGGACGAGCAGTACTTC
TRBJ1-1 TRBV4-3 few TRBD1 CASSQARTGHEAFF TGCGCCAGCAGCCAAGCCAGGACAGGCCATGAAGCTTTCTTT
TRBJ2-1 TRBV5-1 many NA CASSLDGITYNEQFF TGCGCCAGCAGCTTGGACGGTATTACCTACAATGAGCAGTTCTTC
TRBJ2-3 TRBV6-2/TRBV6-3 few NA CASSSGALPDTQYF TGTGCCAGCAGTTCGGGAGCACTCCCAGATACGCAGTATTTT
TRBJ1-1 TRBV7-9 NA TRBD1 CASSLAPGTGLGAFF TGTGCCAGCAGCTTAGCGCCCGGGACAGGGTTAGGAGCTTTCTTT
TRBJ2-7 TRBV5-5 NA TRBD1 CASSLFATGGSYEQYF TGTGCCAGCAGCTTGTTCGCGACAGGGGGGTCCTACGAGCAGTACTTC
TRBJ2-3 TRBV7-7 NA TRBD2 CASSLGTSGWTDTQYF TGTGCTAGCAGCTTAGGGACTAGCGGGTGGACAGATACGCAGTATTTT
TRBJ2-1 TRBV11-2 few NA CASSLGLLGEGDEQFF TGTGCCAGCAGCTTAGGGCTTCTAGGGGAAGGGGATGAGCAGTTCTTC
TRBJ1-5 TRBV4-1 NA NA CASSQAGVNQPQHF TGCGCCAGCAGCCAAGCCGGGGTAAATCAGCCCCAGCATTTT
TRBJ2-3 TRBV20-1 NA NA CSARDPPVRGVDTQYF TGCAGTGCTAGAGATCCTCCCGTCCGGGGTGTGGATACGCAGTATTTT
TRBJ2-3 TRBV10-1 NA TRBD1 CASSAYRGRTDTQYF TGCGCCAGCAGTGCATACAGGGGCCGCACAGATACGCAGTATTTT